This passage covers 10 T cell receptor beta chains from one sample sequenced in a study of T cells expressing NK-cell markers. Using the 5' RACE reads, TCRdb records one entry per CDR3 protein without DNA. Its table lists over 350,000 distinct CDR3 sequences. The sequencing sample was made of blood T cells: a sorted CD56 or NKG2C T cell subset, CD4+ or CD8+ T cells, or bulk PBMC T cells (not recorded which). Source of these receptors: a woman aged 50 to 60 in good health.

V is TRBV5-1 and J is TRBJ2-7; the D call from TCRdb, TRBD1, cannot be confirmed without DNA. The CDR3 is 15 residues long. Germline V gene lookup returns CDR1 SGHRS and CDR2 YFSETQ. This CDR3 is CASSLATTGGDEQYF.

J is TRBJ2-3 and V is TRBV2; TCRdb's D call of TRBD2 is untestable without DNA. Germline loops: CDR1 SNHLY, CDR2 FYNNEI. The length of the CDR3 is 14 residues. CDR3 amino acids: CASRAWGVTDTQYF. Supplemented by reference TRBV2 and TRBJ2-3, the full variable domain reads EPEVTQTPSHQVTQMGQEVILRCVPISNHLYFYWYRQILGQKVEFLVSFYNNEISEKSEIFDDQFSVERPDGSNFTLKIRSTKLEDSAMYFCASRAWGVTDTQYFGPGTRLTVL.

The chain joins TRBV16 to TRBJ2-1; with no DNA, the TCRdb D assignment of TRBD2 cannot be verified. CDR3 size: 15 residues. Germline CDR1 is KGHSY and CDR2 is FQNENV. The CDR3 region is CASSQGSGLHNEQFF.

The chain has TRBV12-3 or TRBV12-4 and TRBJ2-2; the TCRdb call, TRBD2, lacks DNA for checking. CDR3 length equals 15 residues. The CDR3 sequence: CASSPQQGHGPELFF.

The V gene is TRBV20-1, the J gene TRBJ1-1. Germline V gives CDR1 DFQATT, CDR2 SNEGSKA (reference sequence). There are 13 residues in the CDR3. Here the CDR3 reads CSALRNMNTEAFF.

The chain has TRBV11-3 and TRBJ2-1; checking the TCRdb D call of TRBD2 is not possible without DNA. The CDR3 length is 17 residues. Germline assignment: CDR1 SGHNT and CDR2 YENEEA. The CDR3: CASSSASRREGYNEQFF.

The V gene is TRBV27, the J gene TRBJ2-7; lacking DNA, the TRBD2 call made by TCRdb goes unchecked. Germline lookup yields CDR1 MNHEY and CDR2 SMNVEV (reference sequence). The length of the CDR3 is 14 residues. The CDR3: CASSLDPSLGEQYF.

CDR3 loop: CAISGIENTGELFF. The chain recombines TRBV10-3 with TRBJ2-2. The CDR3 length is 14 residues. Germline lookup yields CDR1 ENHRY and CDR2 SYGVKD.

The CDR3 here is CASSYSRSSSGNTIYF. The genes are TRBV6-5 and TRBJ1-3. Germline CDR1 reads MNHEY; CDR2 reads SVGAGI. The CDR3 runs 16 residues.

This chain uses TRBV24-1 with TRBJ2-1; checking the TCRdb D call of TRBD2 is not possible without DNA. The CDR3 covers 16 residues. The V gene's germline CDR1 is KGHDR and CDR2 SFDVKD. This chain's CDR3 is CATSDQSGRRRNEQFF.